Each of the 6 T cell receptor beta chains below was sequenced from the same sample in a study of metastatic and nonmetastatic thyroid tumors. MiXCR was used by TCRdb to re-call the PCR reads. This table has about 33,000 clones, about a sixth appearing once. Before thyroid surgery, none of the patients had received any treatment. Sequenced: blood. The origin of the receptors is a female donor with papillary thyroid cancer or a benign thyroid nodule (not recorded which). Some clones in this sample may be carry-over from other donors' samples.

The rearrangement uses TRBV7-3 and TRBJ2-3, with a weak D call TRBD1 (6 bases). This CDR3 comprises 14 residues. Deletions cut 4 bases from V and 6 bases from J, with 14 bases between. The germline V gene encodes CDR1 SGHTA and CDR2 FQGTGA. As DNA, the CDR3 is TGTGCCAGCAGCTCATCAGGGGCCAAGGATACGCAGTATTTT. The encoded protein is CASSSSGAKDTQYF.

This clone was picked up many times. This may stem from a read error, because a much larger clone lies one nucleotide away. This chain links TRBV15 with TRBJ2-5; D is undetermined. CDR3 length: 12 amino acids. Per germline, CDR1 LNHNV and CDR2 YYDKDF (reference sequence). The CDR3 loop reads CATSTFPETQHF. As DNA, the CDR3 is TGTGCCACCAGCACCTTTCCAGAGACCCAGCACTTC.

This clone was observed at least ten times. The CDR3 spells CASRNGPGRGNQPQHF. The CDR3 coding sequence is TGCGCCAGCAGGAACGGACCGGGCCGTGGCAATCAGCCCCAGCATTTT. V usage is TRBV10-2 and J usage is TRBJ1-5; D unresolved. The V gene's germline CDR1 is WSHSY and CDR2 SAAADI. Trimming stripped 6 bases from V and 2 bases from J, with 17 bases between. This CDR3 is built from 16 residues.

This clone was observed many times. The J gene is TRBJ2-3, the V gene TRBV10-2, with D maybe TRBD1 (6 bases). Trimming removed 7 bases at V and 0 bases at J, with 14 bases between. From germline, CDR1 is WSHSY and CDR2 SAAADI. The length of the CDR3 is 15 residues. The CDR3 reads CASTKTGASTDTQYF. CDR3 nucleotide sequence: TGCGCCAGCACCAAGACAGGTGCTAGCACAGATACGCAGTATTTT.

In this sample, this clone turned up a few times. This chain links TRBV12-3 or TRBV12-4 with TRBJ1-5, with D perhaps matching TRBD1 (5 bases). V lost 4 bases and J 4 bases, leaving 11 bases between the germline ends. CDR3 length: 14 amino acids. CDR3 coding DNA: TGTGCCAGCAGTTGCGGGCCAGGGAATCAGCCCCAGCATTTT. It is translated as CASSCGPGNQPQHF.

This clone came up many times. The chain joins TRBV30 to TRBJ2-2; D gene uncertain. Germline V gene sequence: CDR1 GTSNPN, CDR2 SVGIG (reference sequence). This CDR3 has 11 residues. V was pared by 4 bases and J by 6 bases, with 6 bases between. The CDR3 DNA reads TGTGCCTGGACGGTCTCCGGGGAGCTGTTTTTT. Translating gives CAWTVSGELFF.